These T cell receptor beta chains were read from a single sample in a study of blood T cell repertoires in COVID-19. Assay used: immunoSEQ multiplex PCR; TCRdb lists only in-frame clones, some missing. The top ten hold approximately 2.5% of the sample, which has some 230,000 clones, around 81% seen once. Sequenced material: peripheral blood. These TCRs come from a woman in her sixties or seventies with acute or convalescent COVID-19. Each CDR3 is given with its conserved first and last residue. The D gene is left open where the match is weak. The size entry is marked missing in some rows and otherwise reads once, few, many or a size class.

>.|TRBJ1-5|.|TRBV6-5
TGTGCCAGCAGACGAAGACAGAACAATCAGCCCCAGCATTTT
CASRRRQNNQPQHF
>.|TRBJ1-2|.|TRBV6-1
TGTGCCAGCAGTGAACCCCCCCCTCCGTATGGCTACACCTTC
CASSEPPPPYGYTF
>TRBD1|TRBJ2-3|.|TRBV19
TGTGCCAGTACTCTGACAGGGGGCTTAGCTGGGGATACGCAGTATTTT
CASTLTGGLAGDTQYF
>TRBD2|TRBJ2-7|.|TRBV5-1
TGCGCCAGCAGCTTGGTGTCTAGCGGGGACTACGAGCAGTACTTC
CASSLVSSGDYEQYF
>.|TRBJ2-2|.|TRBV5-6
TGTGCCAGCAGCCAGAACACGAACACCGGGGAGCTGTTTTTT
CASSQNTNTGELFF
>.|TRBJ1-1|.|TRBV7-9
TGTGCCAGCAGCTTACGGCAGGCTGAAGCTTTCTTT
CASSLRQAEAFF
>TRBD2|TRBJ2-1|.|TRBV9
TGTGCCAGCAGCGTAGGGAGCGGGGGGACCTACAATGAGCAGTTCTTC
CASSVGSGGTYNEQFF
>TRBD1|TRBJ2-5|few|TRBV7-9
TGTGCCAGCAGCTCCGGGACAGGGGTTCTCGGCGAGACCCAGTACTTC
CASSSGTGVLGETQYF
>.|TRBJ1-1|.|TRBV5-5
TGTGCCAGCGTGAGGGGGAGCTCGAACACTGAAGCTTTCTTT
CASVRGSSNTEAFF
>.|TRBJ2-5|.|TRBV20-1
TGCAGTGCTAGAGTAAAGACCCAGTACTTC
CSARVKTQYF
>.|TRBJ1-6|.|TRBV9
TGTGCCAGCAGCGTAGGGGACTCCGGTAGGGATTCACCCCTCCACTTT
CASSVGDSGRDSPLHF
>TRBD1|TRBJ1-1|.|TRBV7-2
TGTGCCAGCAGCCCAGGACAGGGGAACACTGAAGCTTTCTTT
CASSPGQGNTEAFF
>.|TRBJ1-1|once|TRBV5-4
TGTGCCAGCAGCTTCACGGGGGTCACTGAAGCTTTCTTT
CASSFTGVTEAFF
>TRBD2|TRBJ2-5|few|TRBV9
TGTGCCAGCAGCGTGGGGACTAGCGTGGAGACCCAGTACTTC
CASSVGTSVETQYF
>.|TRBJ1-3|once|TRBV3-1/TRBV3-2
TGTGCCAGCAGCCACGGGGAGGGAAACACCATATATTTT
CASSHGEGNTIYF
>.|TRBJ2-3|.|TRBV5-1
TGCGCCAGCAGCTTGGGGGGCAGGACCACAGATACGCAGTATTTT
CASSLGGRTTDTQYF
>TRBD2|TRBJ2-3|once|TRBV9
TGTGCCAGCAGAGGACTAGCCACAGATACGCAGTATTTT
CASRGLATDTQYF
>.|TRBJ1-2|.|TRBV21-1
TGTGCCAGCAGCGACCGGGACACCAATTTCGCCTTC
CASSDRDTNFAF
>.|TRBJ1-5|.|TRBV19
TGTGCCAGTACTAGTGTACAGGGCTTGGGCAATCAGCCCCAGCATTTT
CASTSVQGLGNQPQHF
>.|TRBJ2-5|.|TRBV13
TGTGCCAGCAGCCCTCGAACGAGGGAGACCCAGTACTTC
CASSPRTRETQYF
>TRBD1|TRBJ2-5|.|TRBV6-5
TGTGCCAGCAGTTACTCGGGGACAGGGGGTCAAGAGACCCAGTACTTC
CASSYSGTGGQETQYF
>TRBD2|TRBJ2-2|.|TRBV11-2
TGTGCCAGCACCGCCATCGGGCTAGCGGTCGGGGAGCTGTTTTTT
CASTAIGLAVGELFF
>TRBD1|TRBJ2-3|.|TRBV5-1
TGCGCCAGCAGCCAGGACAGGGGGCACTCAGATACGCAGTATTTT
CASSQDRGHSDTQYF
>TRBD2|TRBJ2-3|few|TRBV7-3
TGTGCCAGCAGCTTGACTAGCGGGGGCCACGATACGCAGTATTTT
CASSLTSGGHDTQYF
>.|TRBJ1-2|.|TRBV13
TGTGCCAGCAGCTTAGGGGGAGGGGAGTATGGCTACACCTTC
CASSLGGGEYGYTF
>.|TRBJ1-1|.|TRBV7-9
TGTGCCAGCAGCCTTCAGGGGAATCCTGAAGCTTTCTTT
CASSLQGNPEAFF
>TRBD1|TRBJ1-1|few|TRBV6-1
TGTGCCAGCAGTGATTCAGGGGGCCCCTTCGCTGAAGCTTTCTTT
CASSDSGGPFAEAFF
>.|TRBJ2-5|.|TRBV7-8
TGTGCCAGCAGCTTAACTAGATCGGTCCCGGAGACCCAGTACTTC
CASSLTRSVPETQYF
>TRBD1|TRBJ2-5|.|TRBV7-9
TGTGCCAGCAGCCCAGGGACAGGGGGCTCAACGACCCAGTACTTC
CASSPGTGGSTTQYF
>TRBD1|TRBJ2-2|.|TRBV5-6
TGTGCCAGCAGCCTACTACAGGGGACCGGGGAGCTGTTTTTT
CASSLLQGTGELFF
>.|TRBJ1-3|few|TRBV7-2
TGTGCCAGCAGCTTAGGGGCAGGGGCTGGAAACACCATATATTTT
CASSLGAGAGNTIYF
>TRBD1|TRBJ1-6|.|TRBV28
TGTGCCAGCAGTAGAGGACAGGGCATGCCCCTCCACTTT
CASSRGQGMPLHF
>.|TRBJ1-1|.|TRBV9
TGTGCCAGCAGCCCAACGGAGGGGCTGGGGGACACTGAAGCTTTCTTT
CASSPTEGLGDTEAFF
>TRBD1|TRBJ1-6|.|TRBV18
TGTGCCAGCTCACGAAACCCGTTAGTGACAGGGGTTAATTCACCCCTCCACTTT
CASSRNPLVTGVNSPLHF
>TRBD1|TRBJ2-3|.|TRBV13
TGTGCCAGCAGCATGGACAGGGCCGGGACAGATACGCAGTATTTT
CASSMDRAGTDTQYF
>.|TRBJ1-1|.|TRBV9
TGTGCCAGTGGCACAGCGAACACTGAAGCTTTCTTT
CASGTANTEAFF
>TRBD1|TRBJ2-7|.|TRBV27
TGTGCCAGCAGTTCCCGGGACAGAGTCTACGAGCAGTACTTC
CASSSRDRVYEQYF
>.|TRBJ1-1|.|TRBV5-5
TGTGCCAGCAGCATGTCCATAGACACTGAAGCTTTCTTT
CASSMSIDTEAFF
>.|TRBJ1-2|.|TRBV6-5
TGTGCCAGCAGTTACCACGGACGGGGAGTCTATGGCTACACCTTC
CASSYHGRGVYGYTF
>TRBD2|TRBJ2-1|.|TRBV10-1
TGCGCCAGCAGTGATGATTCCCAACTAGCGGGGGGGCCCGGGCGGGACAATGAGCAGTTCTTC
CASSDDSQLAGGPGRDNEQFF
>.|TRBJ1-2|.|TRBV5-1
TGCGCCAGCAGCTTGGCGGGGGACTCCTATGGCTACACCTTC
CASSLAGDSYGYTF